Included here is one T cell receptor beta chain sequence, with context. Its target antigen remains unknown. No base-level quality is on record; no much larger clone is a single base apart. RNA was extracted using the RNeasy kit, and roughly 0.45 to 1 microgram was reverse transcribed with random hexamers. The immunoSEQ multiplex PCR assay, which covers 54 Vbeta and 13 Jbeta segments, was used to amplify TCR beta CDR3 regions. PCR amplification bias was corrected by using a synthetic template baseline for primer optimization and computational correction. The paper's data handling went like this. Reads were annotated to V, D and J genes per IMGT and analyzed with immunoSEQ Analyzer, keeping only productive sequences. Clonality was calculated as one minus the Shannon entropy normalized by log2 of the number of productive unique sequences. For each patient and control, public and private clones were evaluated among the 100 most prevalent clones. Clones were defined as Susac-specific when absent from the healthy and MS cohorts, from about 970 published viral clones and from other ImmuneACCESS disease sequences. TCRdb itself trimmed the public reads at Q25 with fastp, ran MiXCR and retained productive beta chains. For every CDR3 protein sequence, its rows merge into one entry that carries the most common genes and DNA. TCRdb assigned the V and J calls; the authors' analysis was not used. The sample profile shows 170,000 or so distinct CDR3 sequences; 90% to 95% of them were found once. Less than 0.2% of the sample rests with the top ten.

Peripheral blood CD8+ and CD4+ T cells from healthy donors, Susac syndrome patients and multiple sclerosis patients were profiled by high-throughput TCR beta sequencing. Treatment-naive patients with stable or active relapsing-remitting disease fulfilling revised McDonald criteria were used as multiple sclerosis controls. Bulk CD8+ and CD4+ T cells were purified by magnetic negative isolation, whereas CD8+ TEMRA cells were enriched by FACS. Blood was collected in EDTA tubes and processed within 24 hours, with PBMCs isolated through density gradient centrifugation. PBMCs intended for TCR sequencing were cryopreserved in liquid nitrogen and were subsequently thawed in a 37 degrees C water bath. Purity of sorted or isolated CD4+, CD8+ and CD8+ TEMRA cells was at least 90%. The sample originates from a study of CD8 T cells in Susac syndrome (dated by TCRdb to between 2018 and 2020). The study in broad terms: Repertoire sequencing was used to test whether CD8+ T cell activation and differentiation in Susac syndrome was antigen driven. CD8+ T cell repertoire clonality was compared between around eleven healthy donors, about 14 Susac syndrome patients and 15 multiple sclerosis patients.

The paper as a whole reports these results and caveats: The TCR sequencing and HLA analysis was acknowledged to have included a relatively small number of individuals.

The CDR3 holds 13 amino acids from the cysteine to the phenylalanine. Only the CDR3 part of the read is kept: 39 bases, read in frame from the first base. CDR1 and CDR2 are read off the germline V gene (reference sequence) as DFQATT and SNEGSKA. V and J lose 6 bases and 5 bases, and a span of 14 bases separates them. This receptor chain uses TRBV20-1 and TRBJ2-1; too little of a D gene remains to name it. This TCR was recovered from a human donor with multiple sclerosis. The sample consisted of CD8+ T cells from PBMCs. The sequence in DNA is TGCAGTGCCAACCCGCTGGCGGACAATGAGCAGTTCTTC. The resulting protein is CSANPLADNEQFF.